The following is a T cell receptor beta chain sequence with its context. Its antigen is not identified. Assay: immunoSEQ multiplex PCR; the TCRdb copy retains only in-frame clones and omits some. The data hold tens of thousands of clones, with approximately 90% observed a single time. The sample comes from a study of graft-versus-host responses after intestinal transplantation. Study overall: Grafts were multivisceral, liver-intestinal, or isolated intestinal. Anti-thymocyte globulin induction was given to all recipients, followed by tacrolimus and steroids for roughly 3 years.

Whole-study results and caveats: The recipient marrow held GvH clones, and some of them showed up first in ileum or blood.

The V and J ends lost 0 bases and 3 bases respectively, with 12 bases between them. The CDR3 has 16 amino acids. Per germline, CDR1 MNHNS and CDR2 SASEGT. The sequence derives from a human donor who was the organ donor for an intestinal transplant. The gene calls are TRBV6-1 and TRBJ2-1; D remains ambiguous. The sequencing used unstimulated CD4+ T cells sorted from spleen or lymph node cells, collected before transplant. CDR3 protein: CASSEARLVFYNEQFF. The CDR3 nucleotides are TGTGCCAGCAGTGAAGCGAGGCTAGTTTTCTACAATGAGCAGTTCTTC.